The 24 T cell receptor beta chains in this list originate from one sample, sequenced in a study of control samples from healthy donors and cancer patients. The repertoire was sequenced with immunoSEQ multiplex PCR; TCRdb's copy has only in-frame clones and lacks some. This sample has around 94,000 clones, with 86% found just once. The material sequenced was blood. These receptors were taken from a woman aged 45-65 years in good health.

For the CDR3, the DNA is TGTGCCAGCAGCCAAGGGGTTAGCTGGACAGGGGATGAGCAGTTCTTC. Its protein product is CASSQGVSWTGDEQFF. V is TRBV14 and J is TRBJ2-1; 9 bases match TRBD1. The CDR3 is 16 residues long. Per germline, CDR1 SGHDN and CDR2 FVKESK. The V gene end was trimmed by 1 base and the J gene end by 8 bases; junction bases not matched to a gene: 9.

This sequence joins TRBV29-1 and TRBJ1-2; D is ambiguous. The CDR3 sequence is 15 residues long. Germline CDR1 SQVTM, CDR2 ANQGSEA. Trimming removed 5 bases from V and 5 bases from J, with 21 bases in between. This CDR3 is CSVRLEQTSIYGYTF. Written as DNA, the CDR3 is TGCAGCGTTCGGTTAGAACAGACCTCTATATATGGCTACACCTTC.

Regarding this clone: The junction departs from germline at one end; a sequencing error may be responsible. V usage is TRBV12-3 or TRBV12-4 and J usage is TRBJ2-1; TRBD2 agrees at 7 bases. The CDR3 runs 13 residues. The CDR3, as DNA: TGTGCCAGCAGTTTTGAGGGACTATCCGGTTCGATCTTC. Its translation is CASSFEGLSGSIF.

The CDR3 region has the DNA TGTGCCAGCAGCTTTACCAATTCACCCCTCCACTTT. Translated, it gives CASSFTNSPLHF. The genes are TRBV7-2 and TRBJ1-6; no reliable D call. Germline CDR1 is SGHTA and CDR2 is FQGNSA. The CDR3 runs 12 residues. Trimming removed 3 bases at V and 7 bases at J, with 4 bases between.

V usage is TRBV19 and J usage is TRBJ1-1, with D perhaps matching TRBD1 (5 bases). CDR1 is LNHDA, CDR2 SQIVND, per germline (reference sequence). Trimming took 6 bases from V and 1 from J, leaving 6 bases between them. This CDR3 has 12 amino acids. The CDR3 sequence is CASRQENTEAFF. DNA of the CDR3: TGTGCCAGTAGACAGGAGAACACTGAAGCTTTCTTT.

V and J are TRBV6-6 and TRBJ2-1, with 10 bases matching TRBD2. With V trimmed by 2 bases and J by 10 bases, 11 bases remained unmatched. The germline V gene has CDR1 MNHNY and CDR2 SVGAGI (reference sequence). The CDR3 sequence is 16 residues long. CDR3 in DNA: TGTGCCAGCAGTTACGACGCTAGCGGGAGTCCTCGGGAGCAGTTCTTC. As protein: CASSYDASGSPREQFF.

The rearrangement joins TRBV6-5 to TRBJ1-6, with no clear D. This CDR3 region has 15 residues. Trimming removed 0 bases from V and 5 bases from J, with 8 bases in between. The V gene's germline CDR1 is MNHEY and CDR2 SVGAGI. For the CDR3, the DNA is TGTGCCAGCAGTTACTCTTCTCCCAATAATTCACCCCTCCACTTT. This encodes CASSYSSPNNSPLHF.

This clone was observed a single time. The chain carries TRBV10-3 and TRBJ1-1; D is unclear. Germline CDR1 is ENHRY and CDR2 is SYGVKD. V gave up 1 base and J gave up 8 bases, with 8 bases separating them. The CDR3 consists of 12 residues. CDR3 coding DNA: TGTGCCATCAGTGAGTACCAGTTGGAAGCTTTCTTT. Translation gives CAISEYQLEAFF.

The chain joins TRBV5-1 to TRBJ1-4; unclear D gene. From germline, CDR1 is SGHRS and CDR2 YFSETQ. The CDR3 is 14 amino acids. Trimming pared 4 bases from V and 4 bases from J, leaving 11 bases between. The CDR3 DNA sequence: TGCGCCAGCAGCCGGGATAGGAATAATGAAAAACTGTTTTTT. Translated: CASSRDRNNEKLFF.

The genes are TRBV28 and TRBJ2-7; D is unclear. Trimming removed 5 bases at V and 2 bases at J, with 4 bases between. From germline, CDR1 is MDHEN and CDR2 SYDVKM. This CDR3 contains 11 residues. The CDR3 is CASSITYEQYF. CDR3 nucleotides: TGTGCCAGCAGTATCACCTACGAGCAGTACTTC.

The rearrangement joins TRBV4-1 to TRBJ1-2, with 7 nucleotides matching TRBD1. V lost 4 bases to trimming and J lost 3 bases; unmatched junction nucleotides: 8. The germline V gene has CDR1 MGHRA and CDR2 YSYEKL. This CDR3 comprises 15 residues. The CDR3 loop reads CASSPNRQGYYGYTF. The CDR3 bases are TGCGCCAGCAGCCCAAACCGACAGGGATACTATGGCTACACCTTC.

CDR3 protein: CASSYLQTVNTEAFF. CDR3 nucleotide sequence: TGTGCCAGCAGTTACCTCCAGACAGTGAACACTGAAGCTTTCTTT. This chain connects TRBV6-2 or TRBV6-3 to TRBJ1-1, with a possible D match to TRBD1 (5 bases). Germline V CDR1 and CDR2: MNHEY, SVGEGT. The V gene lost 2 bases and the J gene lost 0 bases, with 10 bases spanning the gap. CDR3 length equals 15 residues.

The gene calls are TRBV11-2 and TRBJ2-3; D gene uncertain. Trimming removed 8 bases at V and 5 bases at J, with 8 bases between. Germline values: CDR1 SGHAT, CDR2 FQNNGV. The CDR3 length is 11 residues. The CDR3 loop reads CASFAGDTQYF. CDR3 in DNA: TGTGCCAGCTTTGCCGGAGATACGCAGTATTTT.

The rearrangement uses TRBV29-1 and TRBJ1-2; weak D call: TRBD1 (5 bases). The CDR3 length is 11 residues. The germline V gene has CDR1 SQVTM and CDR2 ANQGSEA. V was trimmed by 8 bases and J by 5 bases, leaving 12 bases between them. CDR3: CSTQQAYGYTF. The CDR3 DNA is TGCAGCACCCAACAGGCGTATGGCTACACCTTC. Full variable domain (outside the CDR3, taken from reference TRBV29-1 and TRBJ1-2): SAVISQKPSRDICQRGTSLTIQCQVDSQVTMMFWYRQQPGQSLTLIATANQGSEATYESGFVIDKFPISRPNLTFSTLTVSNMSPEDSSIYLCSTQQAYGYTFGSGTRLTVV.

The chain has TRBV21-1 and TRBJ2-7. TRBV21-1 is a recognized pseudogene. This CDR3 is 19 amino acids long. The CDR3 region is CASSNPEEVAGQAIYEQYF. The CDR3 DNA is TGTGCCAGCAGCAACCCCGAAGAGGTAGCGGGACAGGCGATATACGAGCAGTACTTC.

The chain employs TRBV6-5 and TRBJ2-1; tentative D call: TRBD2 (6 bases). This CDR3 region has 13 residues. The germline V gene encodes CDR1 MNHEY and CDR2 SVGAGI. Trimming removed 4 bases at V and 7 bases at J, with 11 bases between. The CDR3 here is CASSLGLFNEQFF. The CDR3 DNA sequence: TGTGCCAGCAGTTTGGGACTGTTTAATGAGCAGTTCTTC.

V usage is TRBV3-1 (or the pseudogene TRBV3-2) and J usage is TRBJ1-2, with 10 nucleotides matching TRBD1. The CDR3 contains 17 residues. With 0 bases clipped from V and 8 bases from J, the junction kept 12 bases outside the gene matches. The germline CDR1 and CDR2 sequences are LGHDT and YNNKEL (reference sequence). The CDR3, as DNA: TGTGCCAGCAGCCAAGATCGGGACAGGGGAACGGGGAAGGGCTACACCTTC. Residues: CASSQDRDRGTGKGYTF.

V and J are TRBV6-2 or TRBV6-3 and TRBJ2-1; TRBD2 matches at 7 bases. The trim removed 6 bases at V and 5 bases at J, leaving 10 bases unmatched. Germline V gives CDR1 MNHEY, CDR2 SVGEGT. This CDR3 has 15 amino acids. CDR3 region: CASSAEVAGDNEQFF. The DNA for the CDR3 is TGTGCCAGCAGCGCCGAGGTAGCGGGTGACAATGAGCAGTTCTTC.

This chain joins TRBV5-4 and TRBJ1-2, with unresolved D. Germline V gives CDR1 SGHNT, CDR2 YYREEE (reference sequence). V was shortened by 2 bases and J by 6 bases, with 5 bases between the two germline ends. The CDR3 is 11 amino acids. This CDR3 is CASSLRDGYTF. In nucleotides, the CDR3 is TGTGCCAGCAGCTTAAGAGATGGCTACACCTTC.

The DNA of the CDR3 is TGTGCTAGTGGTTTGGTCCCAAACTTGAACACTGAAGCTTTCTTT. The encoded protein is CASGLVPNLNTEAFF. The chain has TRBV12-5 and TRBJ1-1, with no clear D. This CDR3 spans 15 amino acids. Between the trimmed V and J ends, which lost 0 bases and 0 bases, there was a span of 8 bases. Germline assignment: CDR1 LGHNT and CDR2 FRNRAP.

This clone was counted a single time. This chain links TRBV27 with TRBJ1-2; D remains unclear. The CDR3 sequence is 13 residues long. Trimming took 5 bases from V and 4 from J, leaving 11 bases between them. Germline V CDR1 and CDR2: MNHEY, SMNVEV (reference sequence). CDR3 nucleotide sequence: TGTGCCAGCAGTCCCGGGTTAGGCTATGGCTACACCTTC. Protein: CASSPGLGYGYTF.

This chain uses TRBV19 with TRBJ1-1; the D is unclear. Trimming stripped 6 bases from V and 1 base from J, with 9 bases between. Germline lookup yields CDR1 LNHDA and CDR2 SQIVND (reference sequence). The CDR3 is 13 amino acids. In nucleotides, the CDR3 is TGTGCCAGTAGAGATTACAGGAACACTGAAGCTTTCTTT. Residues: CASRDYRNTEAFF.

This clone appeared a few times. The chain links TRBV7-2 to TRBJ2-7; D is undetermined. The CDR3 is 14 amino acids. Germline V lookup: CDR1 SGHTA, CDR2 FQGNSA. The V end was cut by 2 bases, the J end by 0 bases, with 8 bases between. CDR3 residues: CASSLSVNSYEQYF. For the CDR3, the DNA is TGTGCCAGCAGCTTATCGGTGAACTCCTACGAGCAGTACTTC.

The V and J genes are TRBV19 and TRBJ1-1, with TRBD1 as a possible D gene (6 bases). Germline CDR1 reads LNHDA; CDR2 reads SQIVND (reference sequence). This CDR3 is built from 15 residues. Trimming took 3 bases from V and 0 from J, leaving 11 bases between them. The CDR3 sequence is CASSIPRQVNTEAFF. The CDR3 nucleotides are TGTGCCAGTAGTATTCCTCGACAGGTGAACACTGAAGCTTTCTTT.